This entry lists 20 T cell receptor beta chains sequenced from one sample in a study of blood T cell repertoires in COVID-19. Profiling relied on immunoSEQ multiplex PCR, and the TCRdb table lists in-frame clones only, not all of them. Altogether 43,000 or so clones are present, approximately 90% being singletons, with the ten largest covering 9.6%. Sequencing used peripheral blood. The source is a woman over 75 with active COVID-19.

This chain links TRBV27 with TRBJ1-5; TRBD1 agrees at 7 bases. From germline, CDR1 is MNHEY and CDR2 SMNVEV (reference sequence). The CDR3 totals 14 residues. Trimming took 2 bases from V and 6 from J; bases not matched to a gene: 4. CDR3 protein: CASSLRTGVQPQHF. The CDR3 coding sequence is TGTGCCAGCAGTTTACGTACAGGGGTTCAGCCCCAGCATTTT.

This chain joins TRBV7-9 and TRBJ2-7, with TRBD1 as a possible D gene (6 bases). The CDR3 totals 13 residues. CDR1 is SEHNR, CDR2 FQNEAQ, per germline (reference sequence). Trimming shortened V by 5 bases and J by 6 bases, and 14 bases separated the two germline ends. CDR3 in DNA: TGTGCCAGCAGCCTTACAGGGCCCGGCGAGCAGTACTTC. Translating it yields CASSLTGPGEQYF. Looking up the rest from reference TRBV7-9 and TRBJ2-7 gives the full variable domain: DTGVSQNPRHKITKRGQNVTFRCDPISEHNRLYWYRQTLGQGPEFLTYFQNEAQLEKSRLLSDRFSAERPKGSFSTLEIQRTEQGDSAMYLCASSLTGPGEQYFGPGTRLTVT.

The V gene is TRBV11-2, the J gene TRBJ1-1; no clear D gene. V shed 0 bases and J shed 2 bases, with 4 bases lying between them. CDR3 length equals 13 residues. Germline CDR1 and CDR2: SGHAT and FQNNGV. CDR3 sequence reads: CASSLERNTEAFF. CDR3 in DNA: TGTGCCAGCAGCTTAGAGAGAAACACTGAAGCTTTCTTT.

J is TRBJ2-1 and V is TRBV7-2; no definite D call. Germline CDR1 SGHTA, CDR2 FQGNSA. V lost 6 bases, J lost 3 bases, and 9 bases lay in between. The CDR3 runs 13 residues. The CDR3 protein is CASRLEFYNEQFF. The CDR3 nucleotides read TGTGCCAGCAGATTGGAGTTCTACAATGAGCAGTTCTTC.

The J gene is TRBJ2-2, the V gene TRBV5-1, with D unresolved. Germline CDR1 is SGHRS and CDR2 is YFSETQ. Deletions cut 4 bases from V and 5 bases from J, with 12 bases between. The length of the CDR3 is 14 residues. In DNA, the CDR3 is TGCGCCAGCAGCCCCCGATCCGGGACCGGGGAGCTGTTTTTT. It is translated as CASSPRSGTGELFF.

The V call is TRBV30, the J call TRBJ2-7, with 9 bases fitting TRBD1. V trimming: 3 bases; J trimming: 6 bases; junction bases outside the gene matches: 12. The CDR3 runs 15 residues. CDR1 GTSNPN and CDR2 SVGIG come from the germline V gene (reference sequence). CDR3: CAWSATGTGMGEQYF. The DNA for the CDR3 is TGTGCCTGGAGCGCTACCGGGACAGGGATGGGCGAGCAGTACTTC. Supplemented by reference TRBV30 and TRBJ2-7, the full variable domain reads SQTIHQWPATLVQPVGSPLSLECTVEGTSNPNLYWYRQAAGRGLQLLFYSVGIGQISSEVPQNLSASRPQDRQFILSSKKLLLSDSGFYLCAWSATGTGMGEQYFGPGTRLTVT.

The CDR3 bases are TGTGCCAGCAGCCGCGGACAAGATAATTCACCCCTCCACTTT. It encodes CASSRGQDNSPLHF. This sequence joins TRBV3-1 (or the pseudogene TRBV3-2) and TRBJ1-6; D might be TRBD1 (5 bases). Per the germline V gene, CDR1 is LGHDT and CDR2 is YNNKEL (reference sequence). This CDR3 is built from 14 residues. The V end lost 4 bases, the J end lost 5 bases, and 9 bases lay between the germline ends.

This chain joins TRBV5-1 and TRBJ2-5, with 10 bases lining up with TRBD1. Germline trimming cut 6 bases from V and 9 bases from J; bases unmatched to any gene: 14. The CDR3 length is 15 residues. CDR1 and CDR2 from the germline V gene are SGHRS and YFSETQ. CDR3 in DNA: TGCGCCAGCAAACCGACAGGGGGCGGACGGCCGTCCCAGTACTTC. Translated, it gives CASKPTGGGRPSQYF.

V gene TRBV13 combines with J gene TRBJ1-1; 8 bases align to TRBD1. The CDR3 sequence is 15 residues long. The trim removed 2 bases at V and 6 bases at J, leaving 8 bases unmatched. Germline CDR1 PRHDT, CDR2 FYEKMQ (reference sequence). The CDR3 sequence: CASSLPRGRTPEAFF. The CDR3 region has the DNA TGTGCCAGCAGCTTACCCAGGGGGCGGACTCCTGAAGCTTTCTTT.

The V call is TRBV7-9, the J call TRBJ2-2; D possibly corresponds to TRBD1 (7 bases). CDR1 is SEHNR, CDR2 FQNEAQ, per germline (reference sequence). CDR3 length: 15 amino acids. The V end was cut by 3 bases, the J end by 5 bases, with 13 bases between. CDR3 amino acids: CASSFSQGGTGELFF. CDR3 in DNA: TGTGCCAGCAGCTTTTCCCAGGGGGGAACCGGGGAGCTGTTTTTT.

The rearrangement links TRBV11-2 to TRBJ2-5; 7 bases are a match to TRBD2. The CDR3 is 16 residues long. Trimming at V came to 4 bases and at J to 4 bases, leaving 12 bases not matched to a gene. Germline values: CDR1 SGHAT, CDR2 FQNNGV. This CDR3 is CASSSAGSLRGETQYF. CDR3 bases: TGTGCCAGCAGCTCAGCGGGGTCTCTGAGGGGAGAGACCCAGTACTTC.

This chain joins TRBV7-2 and TRBJ1-5; D is perhaps TRBD1 (6 bases). This CDR3 comprises 17 residues. Germline-derived CDR1 and CDR2 are SGHTA and FQGNSA. Trimming removed 2 bases from V and 3 bases from J, with 17 bases in between. Written as DNA, the CDR3 is TGTGCCAGCAGCTTAATGGCGGGGGGCCGGTTCAATCAGCCCCAGCATTTT. Its protein is CASSLMAGGRFNQPQHF. The variable domain in full, with the rest retrieved from reference TRBV7-2 and TRBJ1-5, is GAGVSQSPSNKVTEKGKDVELRCDPISGHTALYWYRQSLGQGLEFLIYFQGNSAPDKSGLPSDRFSAERTGGSVSTLTIQRTQQEDSAVYLCASSLMAGGRFNQPQHFGDGTRLSIL.

V gene TRBV4-1 combines with J gene TRBJ2-3; the match to TRBD2 covers 12 bases. J lost 6 bases, V lost 5 bases, and 9 bases had no gene match. Germline V gives CDR1 MGHRA, CDR2 YSYEKL. The CDR3 is 16 amino acids. The CDR3 sequence is CASSWRLAGGSDTQYF. CDR3 DNA: TGCGCCAGCAGCTGGCGTCTAGCGGGGGGGTCGGATACGCAGTATTTT.

The chain has TRBV6-5 and TRBJ1-6; 7 positions match TRBD1. Trimming cost V 5 bases and J 5 bases; bases outside gene matches: 3. The CDR3 loop spans 14 amino acids. Germline assignment: CDR1 MNHEY and CDR2 SVGAGI. The CDR3 nucleotides read TGTGCCAGCAGTCACGGACAGGATAATTCACCCCTCCACTTT. Translating it yields CASSHGQDNSPLHF.

The chain is built from TRBV28 and TRBJ2-5, with 8 bases lining up with TRBD2. Germline values: CDR1 MDHEN, CDR2 SYDVKM. CDR3 length equals 16 residues. V shed 6 bases and J 4 bases; nucleotides not matched to a gene: 13. The CDR3 bases are TGTGCCAGCAGCCGGGGAACCGGGGGGGCCCCAGAGACCCAGTACTTC. Amino acids: CASSRGTGGAPETQYF.

This clone was found once. The chain couples TRBV4-3 to TRBJ1-2, with 7 nucleotides matching TRBD1. This CDR3 is built from 17 residues. V lost 4 bases and J lost 1; bases outside the gene matches: 12. Germline V gene sequence: CDR1 LGHNA, CDR2 YSLEER. The CDR3 DNA sequence: TGCGCCAGCAGCCCAAAACTCACCGGGACAGTTAACTATGGCTACACCTTC. Encoded protein: CASSPKLTGTVNYGYTF.

V and J are TRBV28 and TRBJ1-5; D is possibly TRBD1 (6 bases). The CDR3 runs to 14 residues. V lost 6 bases and J 5 bases, leaving 14 bases between the germline ends. Germline values: CDR1 MDHEN, CDR2 SYDVKM. The CDR3 DNA is TGTGCCAGCAGCTCCACAGGGTCGGATCAGCCCCAGCATTTT. Amino acids: CASSSTGSDQPQHF.

The chain links TRBV24-1 to TRBJ1-2, with D possibly being TRBD1 (6 bases). Germline V gene sequence: CDR1 KGHDR, CDR2 SFDVKD. Trimming cost V 1 base and J 6 bases, with 11 bases left between them. This CDR3 has 14 amino acids. CDR3 sequence (DNA): TGTGCCACCAGTGATTTTCCACAGGGAGATGGCTACACCTTC. As protein: CATSDFPQGDGYTF.

This rearrangement joins TRBV7-2 to TRBJ2-7; D is possibly TRBD2 (7 bases). Trimming took 4 bases from V and 7 from J, leaving 14 bases between them. The CDR3 runs 13 residues. Germline values: CDR1 SGHTA, CDR2 FQGNSA. CDR3 in amino acids: CASSYGGLGEQYF. The DNA for the CDR3 is TGTGCCAGCAGCTACGGGGGGCTTGGAGAGCAGTACTTC. Full variable domain (outside the CDR3, taken from reference TRBV7-2 and TRBJ2-7): GAGVSQSPSNKVTEKGKDVELRCDPISGHTALYWYRQSLGQGLEFLIYFQGNSAPDKSGLPSDRFSAERTGGSVSTLTIQRTQQEDSAVYLCASSYGGLGEQYFGPGTRLTVT.

In DNA form, the CDR3 reads TGCGCCAGCAGCTCGGGACAGGGGAGGACAGATACGCAGTATTTT. Encoded protein: CASSSGQGRTDTQYF. V and J are TRBV5-1 and TRBJ2-3; 10 bases are a match to TRBD1. With 3 bases clipped from V and 3 bases from J, the junction kept 4 bases outside the gene matches. CDR1 is SGHRS, CDR2 YFSETQ, per germline. This CDR3 is 15 amino acids long. Based on the CDR3 plus reference TRBV5-1 and TRBJ2-3, the full variable domain is KAGVTQTPRYLIKTRGQQVTLSCSPISGHRSVSWYQQTPGQGLQFLFEYFSETQRNKGNFPGRFSGRQFSNSRSEMNVSTLELGDSALYLCASSSGQGRTDTQYFGPGTRLTVL.